A single sample gave rise to the 27 T cell receptor beta chains below, sequenced in a study of T cells in Graves' hyperthyroidism and ophthalmopathy (dated by TCRdb to the late 2010s). Library prep was done by multiplex PCR. Sequencing instrument: Illumina HiSeq 2000. The TCR beta CDR3 regions were amplified from the RNA transcripts. The first round of RT-PCR for the TCR CDR3 was performed with the HTBI primer set and the Qiagen OneStep RT-PCR kit. The public reads were reprocessed in TCRdb via fastp at Q25 and MiXCR, keeping in-frame beta chains. A single entry per CDR3 protein holds the most common genes and DNA from its merged rows. The sample contains roughly 100,000 distinct CDR3 sequences, about 37% of them found a single time. The ten largest clones capture approximately 10% of the sample. The specimen sequenced was peripheral blood or thyroid tissue (not recorded which). These receptors all stem from a woman aged 25-40 years with Graves' hyperthyroidism.

The J gene is TRBJ2-7, the V gene TRBV28; D gene ambiguous. The CDR3 loop spans 16 amino acids. CDR1 and CDR2 from the germline V gene are MDHEN and SYDVKM. The V end lost 5 bases, the J end lost 2 bases, and 19 bases lay between the germline ends. The CDR3 coding sequence is TGTGCCAGCAGTCCCACCGCCGCAGCCTTCACCTACGAGCAGTACTTC. Amino acid sequence: CASSPTAAAFTYEQYF.

The chain combines TRBV13 with TRBJ1-2; TRBD1 might be the D (5 bases). Germline V lookup: CDR1 PRHDT, CDR2 FYEKMQ (reference sequence). CDR3 length equals 15 residues. Trimming stripped 5 bases from V and 2 bases from J, with 15 bases between. CDR3 in DNA: TGTGCCAGCAGCGCTAACCCCGGACAAAACTATGGCTACACCTTC. Translating gives CASSANPGQNYGYTF.

This clonotype was counted ten times or more. The genes are TRBV20-1 and TRBJ2-7, with TRBD2 as a possible D gene (5 bases). This CDR3 has 13 residues. The V and J ends lost 6 bases and 2 bases respectively, with 14 bases between them. Germline V lookup: CDR1 DFQATT, CDR2 SNEGSKA (reference sequence). The CDR3 loop reads CSAARTETYEQYF. The CDR3 DNA reads TGCAGTGCGGCCAGGACTGAAACCTACGAGCAGTACTTC.

This clonotype was observed at least ten times. The chain employs TRBV2 and TRBJ2-5, with D unresolved. CDR1 is SNHLY and CDR2 is FYNNEI in the germline V gene. V lost 3 bases, J lost 3 bases, and 8 bases lay in between. The CDR3 has 13 residues. The chain's CDR3 is CASSDDREETQYF. The DNA for the CDR3 is TGTGCCAGCAGTGACGACCGAGAAGAGACCCAGTACTTC.

This clonotype was found a few times. This may be a read error: a much more frequent sequence differs by one nucleotide. The chain links TRBV5-1 to TRBJ2-5; D is ambiguous. CDR3 length: 13 residues. The germline gives CDR1 SGHRS, CDR2 YFSETQ. DNA of the CDR3: TGCGGCAGCAGCCCCTCGACCTCATTGACCCAGTACTTC. This sequence encodes CGSSPSTSLTQYF. The full variable domain, in which reference TRBV5-1 and TRBJ2-5 provide the parts outside the CDR3, is KAGVTQTPRYLIKTRGQQVTLSCSPISGHRSVSWYQQTPGQGLQFLFEYFSETQRNKGNFPGRFSGRQFSNSRSEMNVSTLELGDSALYLCGSSPSTSLTQYFGPGTRLLVL.

This chain connects TRBV15 to TRBJ1-1, with TRBD1 as a possible D gene (5 bases). CDR3 length: 15 residues. Deletions cut 3 bases from V and 7 bases from J, with 18 bases between. CDR1 LNHNV and CDR2 YYDKDF come from the germline V gene (reference sequence). CDR3 nucleotides: TGTGCCACCAGCAGTTCCTGGGACCAACGAGGTGAAGCTTTCTTT. Translation: CATSSSWDQRGEAFF.

This rearrangement joins TRBV27 to TRBJ2-7, with D unclear. V was pared by 4 bases and J by 1 base, with 5 bases between. The CDR3 is made up of 12 amino acids. Germline V gene data show CDR1 as MNHEY and CDR2 as SMNVEV (reference sequence). In nucleotides, the CDR3 is TGTGCCAGCAGTTCCCGTTCCTACGAGCAGTACTTC. Translated: CASSSRSYEQYF.

This clonotype was seen many times. The chain employs TRBV6-6 and TRBJ1-1; weak D call: TRBD1 (5 bases). The CDR3 is made up of 15 amino acids. Trimming pared 5 bases from V and 2 bases from J, leaving 15 bases between. The germline CDR1 and CDR2 sequences are MNHNY and SVGAGI (reference sequence). The CDR3 DNA is TGTGCCAGCAGTCCCCGACAGACCTATAACACTGAAGCTTTCTTT. It translates to CASSPRQTYNTEAFF.

This clonotype showed up many times. The CDR3 sequence is CSARPDRNTEAFF. The DNA for the CDR3 is TGCAGTGCTAGACCCGACCGCAACACTGAAGCTTTCTTT. The chain joins TRBV20-1 to TRBJ1-1; D remains ambiguous. The CDR3 is 13 residues long. Germline CDR1 reads DFQATT; CDR2 reads SNEGSKA (reference sequence). V lost 2 bases and J 2 bases, leaving 9 bases between the germline ends.

This clonotype was detected only once. A junction boundary mismatches the germline segment, possibly from a read error. This chain uses TRBV9 with TRBJ2-3, with D perhaps matching TRBD1 (6 bases). The V gene's germline CDR1 is SGDLS and CDR2 YYNGEE. This CDR3 spans 14 amino acids. CDR3 bases: TGTGCCAGCAGCCCCCTCCGGACAGACTACGAGCAGTACTTT. Amino acids: CASSPLRTDYEQYF.

This clonotype showed up many times. The J gene is TRBJ2-2, the V gene TRBV7-8, with TRBD2 matching 10 bases. J was trimmed by 4 bases and V by 7 bases; bases with no gene match: 15. CDR3 length equals 18 residues. Germline CDR1 reads SGHVS; CDR2 reads FQNEAQ. The CDR3 protein is CASTIYGAASGSTGELFF. CDR3 DNA: TGTGCCAGCACCATATACGGTGCGGCTAGCGGGAGCACCGGGGAGCTGTTTTTT.

This clonotype has at least ten counts. This chain joins TRBV20-1 and TRBJ1-1; D is ambiguous. V was clipped by 4 bases and J by 4 bases, with 13 bases between them. Germline V gives CDR1 DFQATT, CDR2 SNEGSKA (reference sequence). There are 13 residues in the CDR3. The CDR3 protein is CSATRFSGTEAFF. CDR3 coding DNA: TGCAGTGCTACCCGTTTTTCGGGCACTGAAGCTTTCTTT.

This clonotype was counted ten times or more. This chain uses TRBV4-2 with TRBJ2-7; D is uncertain. Germline values: CDR1 LGHNA, CDR2 YNFKEQ. The CDR3 is 15 residues long. V was cut by 0 bases and J by 2 bases, with 11 bases left in between. The CDR3 coding sequence is TGTGCCAGCAGCCAAGAACGTCAGACCCCCTACGAGCAGTACTTC. Translated: CASSQERQTPYEQYF.

The chain uses TRBV24-1 and TRBJ2-7, with TRBD2 matching over 14 bases. Trimming at V came to 9 bases and at J to 4 bases, leaving 7 bases not matched to a gene. Germline CDR1 is KGHDR and CDR2 is SFDVKD. This CDR3 contains 15 residues. The DNA of the CDR3 is TGTGCCACCGGGGAGACTAGCGGGAGGGCGTACGAGCAGTACTTC. Translation: CATGETSGRAYEQYF.

This clonotype was seen ten or more times. The genes are TRBV12-3 or TRBV12-4 and TRBJ2-2; D may be TRBD1 or TRBD2 (5 bases each). CDR3 length equals 13 residues. V lost 10 bases and J 1 base, leaving 10 bases between the germline ends. The CDR3 region is CATSRGNTGELFF. CDR3 sequence (DNA): TGTGCCACCTCGAGGGGGAACACCGGGGAGCTGTTTTTT.

The J gene is TRBJ1-2, the V gene TRBV7-6; TRBD1 is a possible D gene (6 bases). Trimming shortened V by 5 bases and J by 7 bases, and 23 bases separated the two germline ends. The germline V gene has CDR1 SGHVS and CDR2 FNYEAQ. The CDR3 contains 16 residues. The CDR3, as DNA: TGTGCCAGCAGCCCTTCCGGGGGGCGAGTGGGTTTTGGCTACACCTTC. It encodes CASSPSGGRVGFGYTF.

This clonotype was counted at least ten times. This chain connects TRBV28 to TRBJ1-2, with 7 positions matching TRBD1. CDR3 length: 16 amino acids. Germline assignment: CDR1 MDHEN and CDR2 SYDVKM. Trimming at V came to 5 bases and at J to 4 bases, leaving 13 bases not matched to a gene. CDR3 DNA: TGTGCCAGCAGTACCGCAGGGACAGCCAGTAGCTATGGCTACACCTTC. Protein sequence: CASSTAGTASSYGYTF.

Comments on this clonotype: One end of the junction is discordant with germline, which a read error may explain. The J gene is TRBJ2-7, the V gene TRBV4-1; D is possibly TRBD1 (5 bases). CDR1 MGHRA and CDR2 YSYEKL come from the germline V gene. The CDR3 runs 14 residues. As DNA, the CDR3 is TGTCCCAGCAGCCAAGAAGGGGCCCTACGGGAGCAGTACTTC. Protein sequence: CPSSQEGALREQYF.

The chain is built from TRBV5-4 and TRBJ1-2; the match to TRBD1 covers 10 bases. V gave up 3 bases and J gave up 3 bases; unmatched junction bases: 5. The CDR3 contains 15 residues. Germline V lookup: CDR1 SGHNT, CDR2 YYREEE (reference sequence). CDR3 DNA sequence: TGTGCCAGCAGCTCGACAGGGGGCGCTTACTATGGCTACACCTTC. The encoded protein is CASSSTGGAYYGYTF.

CDR3 in DNA: TGTGCCAGCAGAGTCGAGGAAAAACTGTTTTTT. It codes for CASRVEEKLFF. The chain combines TRBV2 with TRBJ1-4, with D unclear. The V gene lost 6 bases and the J gene lost 8 bases, with 7 bases spanning the gap. Germline V gives CDR1 SNHLY, CDR2 FYNNEI. CDR3 size: 11 residues.

This clonotype was counted between two and nine times. This may be a read error, as it is one base from a much larger clone. The gene calls are TRBV12-3 or TRBV12-4 and TRBJ2-5; 8 bases match TRBD2. The CDR3 consists of 12 residues. The V segment lost 8 bases and the J segment 7 bases; nucleotides outside the gene matches: 6. CDR3 bases: TGTGCCAGCCTAGGCGCGGGGGGGACCCAGTACTTC. It is translated as CASLGAGGTQYF.

This clonotype has a count of ten or more. The chain combines TRBV10-3 with TRBJ1-5, with a tentative D call TRBD1 (6 bases). CDR1 and CDR2 (germline): ENHRY, SYGVKD. The CDR3 runs 14 residues. V lost 3 bases to trimming and J lost 2 bases, with 8 bases between them. The CDR3 DNA reads TGTGCCATCAGTGACAGGGGAGGCAATCAGCCCCAGCATTTT. The encoded protein is CAISDRGGNQPQHF.

This clonotype appeared a few times. The chain links TRBV2 to TRBJ2-7; the match to TRBD1 covers 9 bases. Germline V gene data show CDR1 as SNHLY and CDR2 as FYNNEI. This CDR3 is built from 13 residues. Trimming removed 5 bases from V and 2 bases from J; junction bases left unmatched: 1. CDR3 sequence reads: CASSRDRAYEQYF. For the CDR3, the DNA is TGTGCCAGCAGTCGGGACAGGGCCTACGAGCAGTACTTC.

This clonotype showed up just a few times. The chain is built from TRBV7-9 and TRBJ2-3, with a tentative D call TRBD2 (5 bases). Trimming removed 5 bases at V and 7 bases at J, with 13 bases between. Germline CDR1 reads SEHNR; CDR2 reads FQNEAQ (reference sequence). The CDR3 is 13 amino acids. The chain's CDR3 is CASSPPGLYTQYF. The CDR3 bases are TGTGCCAGCAGCCCTCCTGGACTTTATACGCAGTATTTT.

This clonotype showed up many times. The chain employs TRBV10-3 and TRBJ2-7; 7 bases are a match to TRBD1. Trimming at V came to 2 bases and at J to 4 bases, leaving 5 bases not matched to a gene. This CDR3 region has 14 residues. Germline CDR1 reads ENHRY; CDR2 reads SYGVKD. CDR3 nucleotides: TGTGCCATCAGTGAGGGGACAGTTAATTACGAGCAGTACTTC. It is translated as CAISEGTVNYEQYF.

The sample holds a few counts of this clonotype. The chain combines TRBV6-6 with TRBJ1-5, with TRBD1 matching 10 bases. V was clipped by 6 bases and J by 9 bases; unmatched bases: 5. CDR1 and CDR2 from the germline V gene are MNHNY and SVGAGI (reference sequence). The CDR3 is 13 residues long. The CDR3 here is CASRETGGLPQHF. CDR3 DNA sequence: TGTGCCAGCAGGGAGACAGGGGGCCTGCCCCAGCATTTT.

The chain links TRBV9 to TRBJ2-7, with TRBD2 matching 9 bases. The V and J ends lost 4 bases and 4 bases, in that order; junction bases with no gene match: 15. This CDR3 is built from 17 residues. The V gene's germline CDR1 is SGDLS and CDR2 YYNGEE. The CDR3 DNA reads as TGTGCCAGCAGCTCTCCCGAAATAGCGGGAGTACCATACGAGCAGTACTTC. Residues: CASSSPEIAGVPYEQYF.